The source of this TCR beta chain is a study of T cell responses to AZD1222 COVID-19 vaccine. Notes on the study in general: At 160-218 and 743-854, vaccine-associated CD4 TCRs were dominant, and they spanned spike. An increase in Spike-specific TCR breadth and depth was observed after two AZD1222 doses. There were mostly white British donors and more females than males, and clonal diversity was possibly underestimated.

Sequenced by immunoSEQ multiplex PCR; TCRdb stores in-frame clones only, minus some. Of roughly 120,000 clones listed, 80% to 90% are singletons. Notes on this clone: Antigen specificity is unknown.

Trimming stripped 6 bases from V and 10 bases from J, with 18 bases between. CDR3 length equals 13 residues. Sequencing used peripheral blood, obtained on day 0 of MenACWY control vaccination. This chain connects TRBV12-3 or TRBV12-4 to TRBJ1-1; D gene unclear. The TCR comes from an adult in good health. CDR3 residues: CASRYKVGYRAFF. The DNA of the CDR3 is TGTGCCAGCAGGTATAAGGTAGGGTACCGAGCTTTCTTT.